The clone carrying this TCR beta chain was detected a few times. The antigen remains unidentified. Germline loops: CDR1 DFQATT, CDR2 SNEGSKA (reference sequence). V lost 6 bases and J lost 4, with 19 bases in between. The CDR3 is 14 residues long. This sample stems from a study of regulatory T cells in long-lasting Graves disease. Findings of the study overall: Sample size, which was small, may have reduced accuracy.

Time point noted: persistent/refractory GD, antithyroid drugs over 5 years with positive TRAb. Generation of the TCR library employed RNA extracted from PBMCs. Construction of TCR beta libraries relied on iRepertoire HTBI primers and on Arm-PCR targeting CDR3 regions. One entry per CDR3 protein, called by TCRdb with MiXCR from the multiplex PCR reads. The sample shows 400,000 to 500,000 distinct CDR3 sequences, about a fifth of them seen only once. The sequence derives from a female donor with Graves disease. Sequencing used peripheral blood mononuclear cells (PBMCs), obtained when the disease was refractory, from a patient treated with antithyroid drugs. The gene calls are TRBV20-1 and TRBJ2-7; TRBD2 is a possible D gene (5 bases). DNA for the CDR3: TGCAGTGCACGCGGGCCCAACAAGAGATACGAGCAGTACTTC. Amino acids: CSARGPNKRYEQYF.